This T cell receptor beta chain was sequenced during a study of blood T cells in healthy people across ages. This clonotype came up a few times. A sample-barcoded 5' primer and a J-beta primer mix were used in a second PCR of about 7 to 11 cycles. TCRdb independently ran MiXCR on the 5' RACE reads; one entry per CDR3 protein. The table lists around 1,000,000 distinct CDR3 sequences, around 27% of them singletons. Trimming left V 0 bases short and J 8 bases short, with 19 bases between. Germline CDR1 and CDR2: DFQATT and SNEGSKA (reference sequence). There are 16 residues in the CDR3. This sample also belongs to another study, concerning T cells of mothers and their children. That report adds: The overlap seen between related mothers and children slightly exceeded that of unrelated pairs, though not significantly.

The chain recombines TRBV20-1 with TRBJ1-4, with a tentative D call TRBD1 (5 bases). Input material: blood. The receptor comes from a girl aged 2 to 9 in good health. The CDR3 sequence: CSARDPKAGWDEKLFF. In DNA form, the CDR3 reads TGCAGTGCTAGAGATCCTAAGGCAGGCTGGGACGAAAAACTGTTTTTT.